The 10 T cell receptor beta chains presented below share a single source sample, sequenced in a study of cytomegalovirus exposure and HLA in healthy donors. Primers: 60 Vbeta forward and 13 Jbeta reverse. Some clones are missing from TCRdb's copy, which holds only in-frame ones; the method was immunoSEQ multiplex PCR. Of about 160,000 clones in the sample, 65% to 90% were seen once. The specimen was PBMCs. Source of these receptors: a man aged 50 to 59 in good health and CMV-seropositive.

This chain connects TRBV7-3 to TRBJ2-1, with D perhaps TRBD2 (5 bases). V lost 4 bases, J lost 0 bases, and 10 bases lay in between. The CDR3 is made up of 15 amino acids. CDR1 and CDR2 (germline): SGHTA, FQGTGA. The DNA for the CDR3 is TGTGCCAGCAGCTCCATAGCGAGCTCCTACAATGAGCAGTTCTTC. Translated, it gives CASSSIASSYNEQFF.

This clone was observed a single time. V is TRBV5-6 and J is TRBJ2-5; 8 bases align to TRBD1. Germline V CDR1 and CDR2: SGHDT, YYEEEE. V lost 0 bases to trimming and J lost 5 bases; unmatched junction nucleotides: 12. The CDR3 is made up of 17 amino acids. CDR3 in amino acids: CASSLGDRSPSLETQYF. In DNA, the CDR3 is TGTGCCAGCAGCTTGGGGGACAGGTCTCCCTCTTTGGAGACCCAGTACTTC.

The rearrangement joins TRBV5-5 to TRBJ1-1; TRBD1 matches 9 bases. Germline values: CDR1 SGHKS, CDR2 YYEKEE (reference sequence). V lost 4 bases, J lost 8 bases, and 6 bases stayed unmatched. The CDR3 is 13 amino acids. The CDR3 DNA sequence: TGTGCCAGCAGCACCTGGGACAGGGCCGAAGCTTTCTTT. It codes for CASSTWDRAEAFF.

Only one count was recorded for this clone. V usage is TRBV28 and J usage is TRBJ2-7, with D possibly matching TRBD1 (6 bases). Trimming cost V 5 bases and J 7 bases, with 21 bases left between them. This CDR3 has 15 amino acids. Germline V lookup: CDR1 MDHEN, CDR2 SYDVKM. The CDR3 DNA sequence: TGTGCCAGCAGTCCCGGGACAAGCGTCCCCCTGGAGCAGTACGTC. Its protein product is CASSPGTSVPLEQYV.

The genes are TRBV4-1 and TRBJ1-2; D possibly corresponds to TRBD1 (6 bases). Germline lookup yields CDR1 MGHRA and CDR2 YSYEKL. This CDR3 spans 13 amino acids. Trimming stripped 1 base from V and 8 bases from J, with 11 bases between. The CDR3 sequence: CASSQARRGGYTF. For the CDR3, the DNA is TGCGCCAGCAGCCAAGCCCGCAGGGGCGGCTACACCTTC.

The DNA of the CDR3 is TGTGCCAGCAGCCACCATGGGAGGGTCCCTGAAGCTTTCTTT. It translates to CASSHHGRVPEAFF. The rearrangement uses TRBV7-9 and TRBJ1-1; D call uncertain. Germline V CDR1 and CDR2: SEHNR, FQNEAQ (reference sequence). Trimming cost V 5 bases and J 6 bases, with 16 bases left between them. This CDR3 has 14 amino acids.

The J gene is TRBJ1-1, the V gene TRBV4-1; 7 positions agree with TRBD1. Germline V gene lookup returns CDR1 MGHRA and CDR2 YSYEKL. The V gene end was trimmed by 4 bases and the J gene end by 3 bases; junction bases not matched to a gene: 5. The CDR3 consists of 14 residues. The CDR3 coding sequence is TGCGCCAGCAGCCCCAGACAGGGCGACACTGAAGCTTTCTTT. Translating gives CASSPRQGDTEAFF.

On this clone itself: Germline and junction disagree at one end, which may indicate a read error. The J gene is TRBJ1-1, the V gene TRBV7-2; D is ambiguous. This CDR3 is 13 amino acids long. CDR1 and CDR2 (germline): SGHTA, FQGNSA. The chain's CDR3 is CASSPYPRTEAFF. The CDR3 nucleotides read TGTGCCAGCAGCCCATACCCCCGCACTGAAGCTTTTTTT.

The rearrangement links TRBV5-6 to TRBJ1-6; TRBD1 matches at 7 bases. The trim removed 0 bases at V and 5 bases at J, leaving 11 bases unmatched. The CDR3 contains 18 residues. The germline V gene encodes CDR1 SGHDT and CDR2 YYEEEE. CDR3 DNA sequence: TGTGCCAGCAGCTTGGTGGACAGGCGGCTTTCTAATAATTCACCCCTCCACTTT. Its protein product is CASSLVDRRLSNNSPLHF.

The chain joins TRBV5-8 to TRBJ1-2; 7 nucleotides agree with TRBD1. Germline V gene sequence: CDR1 SGHTS, CDR2 YDEGEE. Trimming removed 4 bases from V and 10 bases from J; junction bases left unmatched: 13. The CDR3 sequence is 14 residues long. The CDR3 DNA sequence: TGTGCCAGCAGCCTCTATCGACAGGGTTTTGACTACACCTTC. Translation gives CASSLYRQGFDYTF.